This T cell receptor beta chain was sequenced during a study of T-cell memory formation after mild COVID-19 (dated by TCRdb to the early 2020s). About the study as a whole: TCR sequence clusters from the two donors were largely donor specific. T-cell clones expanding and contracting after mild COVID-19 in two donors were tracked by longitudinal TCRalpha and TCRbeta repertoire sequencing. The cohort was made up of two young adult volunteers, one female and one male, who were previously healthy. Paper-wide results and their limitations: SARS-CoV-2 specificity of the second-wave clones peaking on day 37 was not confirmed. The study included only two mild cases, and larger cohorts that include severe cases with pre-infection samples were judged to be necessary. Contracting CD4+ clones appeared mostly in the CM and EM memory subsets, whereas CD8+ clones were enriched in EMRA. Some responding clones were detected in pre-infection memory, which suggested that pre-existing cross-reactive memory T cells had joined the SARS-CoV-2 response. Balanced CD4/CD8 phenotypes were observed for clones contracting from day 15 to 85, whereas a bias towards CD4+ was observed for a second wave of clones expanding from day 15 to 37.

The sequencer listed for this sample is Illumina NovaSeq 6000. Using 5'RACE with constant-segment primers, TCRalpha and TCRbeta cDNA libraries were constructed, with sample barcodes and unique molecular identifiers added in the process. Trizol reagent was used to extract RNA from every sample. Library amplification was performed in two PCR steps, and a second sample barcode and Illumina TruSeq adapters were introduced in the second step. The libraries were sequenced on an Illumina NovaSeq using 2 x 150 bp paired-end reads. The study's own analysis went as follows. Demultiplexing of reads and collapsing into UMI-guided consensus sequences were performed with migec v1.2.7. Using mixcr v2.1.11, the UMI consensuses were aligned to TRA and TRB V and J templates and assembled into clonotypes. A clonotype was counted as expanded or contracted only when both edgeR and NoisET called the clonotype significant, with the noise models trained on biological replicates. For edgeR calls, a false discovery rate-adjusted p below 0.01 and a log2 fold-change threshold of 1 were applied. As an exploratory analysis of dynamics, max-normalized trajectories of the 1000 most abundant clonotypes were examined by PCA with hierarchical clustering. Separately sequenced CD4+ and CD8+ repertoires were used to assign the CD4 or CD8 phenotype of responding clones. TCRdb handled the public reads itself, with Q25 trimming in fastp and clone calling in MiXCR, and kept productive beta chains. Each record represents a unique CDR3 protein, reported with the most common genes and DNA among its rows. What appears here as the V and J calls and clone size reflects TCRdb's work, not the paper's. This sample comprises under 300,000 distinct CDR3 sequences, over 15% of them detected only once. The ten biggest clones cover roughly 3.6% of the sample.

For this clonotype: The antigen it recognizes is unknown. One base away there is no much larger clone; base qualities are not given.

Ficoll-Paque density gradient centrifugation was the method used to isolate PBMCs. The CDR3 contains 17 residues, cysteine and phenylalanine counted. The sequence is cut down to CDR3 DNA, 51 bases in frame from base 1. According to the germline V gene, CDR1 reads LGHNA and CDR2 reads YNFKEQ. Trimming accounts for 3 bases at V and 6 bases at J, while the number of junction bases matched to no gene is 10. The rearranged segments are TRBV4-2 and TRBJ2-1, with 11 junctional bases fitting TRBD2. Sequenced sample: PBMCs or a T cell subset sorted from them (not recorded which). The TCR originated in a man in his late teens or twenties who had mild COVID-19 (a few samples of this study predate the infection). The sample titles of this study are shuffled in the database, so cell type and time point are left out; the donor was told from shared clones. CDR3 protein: CASSQAVLAGVTNEQFF. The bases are TGTGCCAGCAGCCAGGCGGTACTAGCGGGGGTTACCAATGAGCAGTTCTTC.